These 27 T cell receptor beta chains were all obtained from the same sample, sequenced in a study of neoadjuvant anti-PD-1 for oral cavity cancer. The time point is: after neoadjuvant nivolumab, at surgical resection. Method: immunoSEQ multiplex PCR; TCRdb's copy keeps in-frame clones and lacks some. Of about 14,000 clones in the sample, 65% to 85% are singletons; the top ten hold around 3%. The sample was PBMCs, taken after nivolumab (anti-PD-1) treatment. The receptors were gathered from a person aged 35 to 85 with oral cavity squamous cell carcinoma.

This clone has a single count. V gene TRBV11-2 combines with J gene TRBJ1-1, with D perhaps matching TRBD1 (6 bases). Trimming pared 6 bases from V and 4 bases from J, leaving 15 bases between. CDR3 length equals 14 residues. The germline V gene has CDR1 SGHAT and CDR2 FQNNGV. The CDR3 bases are TGTGCCAGCAGACCTACAGGGTCGGGCACTGAAGCTTTCTTT. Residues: CASRPTGSGTEAFF.

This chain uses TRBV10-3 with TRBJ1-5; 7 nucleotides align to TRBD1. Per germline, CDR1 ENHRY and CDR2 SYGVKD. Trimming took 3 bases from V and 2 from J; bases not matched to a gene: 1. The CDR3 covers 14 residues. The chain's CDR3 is CAISDTGGNQPQHF. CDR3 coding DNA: TGTGCCATCAGTGACACAGGGGGCAATCAGCCCCAGCATTTT.

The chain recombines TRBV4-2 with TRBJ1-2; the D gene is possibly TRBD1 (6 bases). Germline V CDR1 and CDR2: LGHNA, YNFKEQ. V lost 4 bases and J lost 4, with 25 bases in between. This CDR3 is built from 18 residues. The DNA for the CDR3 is TGTGCCAGCAGCCCTCAAGGGGGGGACGTAGGTTCCCGCTATGGCTACACCTTC. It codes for CASSPQGGDVGSRYGYTF.

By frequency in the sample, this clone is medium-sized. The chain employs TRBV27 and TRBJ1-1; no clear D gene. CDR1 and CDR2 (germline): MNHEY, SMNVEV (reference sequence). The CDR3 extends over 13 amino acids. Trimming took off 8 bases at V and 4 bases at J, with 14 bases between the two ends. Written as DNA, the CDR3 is TGTGCCAGCGTATCGGCCGCCGGCACTGAAGCTTTCTTT. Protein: CASVSAAGTEAFF.

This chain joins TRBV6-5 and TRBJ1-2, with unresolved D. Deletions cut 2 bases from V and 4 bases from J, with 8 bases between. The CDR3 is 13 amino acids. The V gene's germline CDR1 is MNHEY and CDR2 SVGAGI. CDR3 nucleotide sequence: TGTGCCAGCAGTTACAGGGCAGGCTATGGCTACACCTTC. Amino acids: CASSYRAGYGYTF.

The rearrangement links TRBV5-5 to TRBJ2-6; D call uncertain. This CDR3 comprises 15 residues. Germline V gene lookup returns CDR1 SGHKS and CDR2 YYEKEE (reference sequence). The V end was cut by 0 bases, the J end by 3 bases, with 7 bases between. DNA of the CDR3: TGTGCCAGCAGCTTGGAGGGTTATGGGGCCAACGTCCTGACTTTC. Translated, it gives CASSLEGYGANVLTF.

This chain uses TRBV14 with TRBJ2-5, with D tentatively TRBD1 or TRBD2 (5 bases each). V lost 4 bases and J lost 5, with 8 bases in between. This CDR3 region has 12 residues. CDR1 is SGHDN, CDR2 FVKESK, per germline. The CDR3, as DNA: TGTGCCAGCAGCCGGGGGTTCGAGACCCAGTACTTC. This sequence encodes CASSRGFETQYF.

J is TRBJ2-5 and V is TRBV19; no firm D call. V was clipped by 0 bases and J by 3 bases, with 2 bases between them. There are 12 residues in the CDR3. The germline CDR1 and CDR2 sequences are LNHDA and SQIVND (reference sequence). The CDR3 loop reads CASSIDKETQYF. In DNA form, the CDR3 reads TGTGCCAGTAGTATAGATAAAGAGACCCAGTACTTC.

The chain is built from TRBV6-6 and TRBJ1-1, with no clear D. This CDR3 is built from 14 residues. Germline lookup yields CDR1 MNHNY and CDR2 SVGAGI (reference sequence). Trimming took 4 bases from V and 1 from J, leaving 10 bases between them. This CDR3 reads CASSFAGTNTEAFF. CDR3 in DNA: TGTGCCAGCAGTTTCGCGGGAACGAACACTGAAGCTTTCTTT.

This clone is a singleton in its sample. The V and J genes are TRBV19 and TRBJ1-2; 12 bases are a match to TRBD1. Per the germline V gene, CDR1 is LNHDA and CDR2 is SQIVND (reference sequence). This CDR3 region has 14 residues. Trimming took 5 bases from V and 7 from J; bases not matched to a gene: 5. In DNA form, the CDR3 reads TGTGCCAGTAGTCCGGGACAGGGGGCCGGTGGCTACACCTTC. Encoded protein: CASSPGQGAGGYTF.

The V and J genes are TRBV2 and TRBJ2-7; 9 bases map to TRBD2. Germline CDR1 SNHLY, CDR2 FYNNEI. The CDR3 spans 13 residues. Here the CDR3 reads CAIGISGSSGQYF. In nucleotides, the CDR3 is TGTGCAATCGGGATTAGCGGGAGCTCCGGGCAGTACTTC. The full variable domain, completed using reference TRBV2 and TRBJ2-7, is EPEVTQTPSHQVTQMGQEVILRCVPISNHLYFYWYRQILGQKVEFLVSFYNNEISEKSEIFDDQFSVERPDGSNFTLKIRSTKLEDSAMYFCAIGISGSSGQYFGPGTRLTVT.

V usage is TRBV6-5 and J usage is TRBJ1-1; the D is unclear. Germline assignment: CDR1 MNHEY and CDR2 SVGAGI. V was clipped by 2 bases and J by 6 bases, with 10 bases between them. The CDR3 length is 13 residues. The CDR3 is CASSYQRESEAFF. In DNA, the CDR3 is TGTGCCAGCAGTTACCAAAGAGAATCTGAAGCTTTCTTT.

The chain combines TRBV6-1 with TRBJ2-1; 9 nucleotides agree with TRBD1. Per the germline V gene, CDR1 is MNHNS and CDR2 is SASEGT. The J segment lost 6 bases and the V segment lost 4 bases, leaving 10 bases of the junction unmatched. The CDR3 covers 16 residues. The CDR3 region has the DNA TGTGCCAGCAGTGCCCGTCGAAGACAGGGGGGCAATGAGCAGTTCTTC. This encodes CASSARRRQGGNEQFF.

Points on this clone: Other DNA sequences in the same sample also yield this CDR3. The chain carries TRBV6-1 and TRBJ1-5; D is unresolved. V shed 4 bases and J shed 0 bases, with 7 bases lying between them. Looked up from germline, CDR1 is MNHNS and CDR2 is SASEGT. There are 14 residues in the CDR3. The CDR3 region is CASSGQNSNQPQHF. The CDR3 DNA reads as TGTGCCAGCAGTGGACAAAATAGCAATCAGCCCCAGCATTTT.

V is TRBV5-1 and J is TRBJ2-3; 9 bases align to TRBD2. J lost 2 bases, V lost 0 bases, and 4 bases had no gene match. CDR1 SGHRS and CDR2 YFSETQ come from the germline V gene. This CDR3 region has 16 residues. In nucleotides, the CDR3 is TGCGCCAGCAGCTTGGGGCTAGCGGGAATCACAGATACGCAGTATTTT. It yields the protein CASSLGLAGITDTQYF.

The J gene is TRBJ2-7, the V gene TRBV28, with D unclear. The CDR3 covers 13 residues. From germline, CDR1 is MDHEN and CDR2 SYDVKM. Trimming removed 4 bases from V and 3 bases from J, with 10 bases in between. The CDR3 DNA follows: TGTGCCAGCAGTTGGGCAAGTGACTACGAGCAGTACTTC. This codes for CASSWASDYEQYF. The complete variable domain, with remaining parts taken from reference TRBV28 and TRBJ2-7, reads DVKVTQSSRYLVKRTGEKVFLECVQDMDHENMFWYRQDPGLGLRLIYFSYDVKMKEKGDIPEGYSVSREKKERFSLILESASTNQTSMYLCASSWASDYEQYFGPGTRLTVT.

The CDR3 spells CASSTSSLETQYF. The CDR3 nucleotides are TGTGCCAGCAGTACCTCTAGCTTGGAGACCCAGTACTTC. V is TRBV6-5 and J is TRBJ2-5; D is perhaps TRBD2 (5 bases). The CDR3 spans 13 residues. The V gene lost 5 bases and the J gene lost 5 bases, with 12 bases spanning the gap. The V gene's germline CDR1 is MNHEY and CDR2 SVGAGI.

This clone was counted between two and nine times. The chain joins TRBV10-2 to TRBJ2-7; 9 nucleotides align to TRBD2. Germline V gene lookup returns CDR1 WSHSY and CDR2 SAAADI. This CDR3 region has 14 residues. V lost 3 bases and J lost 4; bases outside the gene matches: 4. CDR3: CASSEGREGYEQYF. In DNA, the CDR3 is TGCGCCAGCAGTGAAGGGCGGGAGGGTTACGAGCAGTACTTC.

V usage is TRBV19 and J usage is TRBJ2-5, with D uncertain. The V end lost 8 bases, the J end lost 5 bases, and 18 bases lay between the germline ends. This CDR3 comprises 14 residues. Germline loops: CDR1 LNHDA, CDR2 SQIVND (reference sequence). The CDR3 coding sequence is TGTGCCAGTTCGAATATCCCTGTTCGGGAGACCCAGTACTTC. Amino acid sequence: CASSNIPVRETQYF.

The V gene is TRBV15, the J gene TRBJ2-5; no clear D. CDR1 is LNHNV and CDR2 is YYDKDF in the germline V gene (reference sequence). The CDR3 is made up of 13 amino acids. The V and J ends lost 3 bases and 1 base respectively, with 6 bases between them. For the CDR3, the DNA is TGTGCCACCAGCAGCCGCCTCCAAGAGACCCAGTACTTC. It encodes CATSSRLQETQYF.

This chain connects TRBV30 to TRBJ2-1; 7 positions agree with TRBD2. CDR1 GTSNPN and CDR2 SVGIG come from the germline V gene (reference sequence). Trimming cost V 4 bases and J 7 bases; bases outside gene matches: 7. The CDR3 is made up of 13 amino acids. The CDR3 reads CAWTGLAANEQFF. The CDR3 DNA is TGTGCCTGGACTGGGCTAGCGGCGAATGAGCAGTTCTTC.

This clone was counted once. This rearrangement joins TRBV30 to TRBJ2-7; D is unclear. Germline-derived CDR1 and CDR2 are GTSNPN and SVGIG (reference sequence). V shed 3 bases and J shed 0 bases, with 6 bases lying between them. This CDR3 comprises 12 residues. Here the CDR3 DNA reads TGTGCCTGGAGACCAGCCTCCTACGAGCAGTACTTC. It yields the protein CAWRPASYEQYF.

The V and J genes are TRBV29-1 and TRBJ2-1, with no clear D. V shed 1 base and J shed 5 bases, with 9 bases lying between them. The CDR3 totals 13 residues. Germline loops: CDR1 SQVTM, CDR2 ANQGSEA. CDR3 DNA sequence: TGCAGCGTTGAAGGTCTCAATAACAATGAGCAGTTCTTC. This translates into CSVEGLNNNEQFF.

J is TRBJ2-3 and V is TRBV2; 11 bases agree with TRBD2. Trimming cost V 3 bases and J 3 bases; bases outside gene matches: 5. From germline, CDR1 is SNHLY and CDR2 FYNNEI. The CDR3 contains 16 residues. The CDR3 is CASSEERLAGTDTQYF. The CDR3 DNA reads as TGTGCCAGCAGTGAGGAGCGACTAGCGGGGACAGATACGCAGTATTTT.

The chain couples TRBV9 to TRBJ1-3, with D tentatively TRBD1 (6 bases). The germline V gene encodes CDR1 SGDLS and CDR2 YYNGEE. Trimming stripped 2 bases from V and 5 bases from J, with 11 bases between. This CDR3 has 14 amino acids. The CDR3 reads CASSVYRERNTIYF. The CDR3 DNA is TGTGCCAGCAGCGTCTACAGGGAACGAAACACCATATATTTT.

In DNA, the CDR3 is TGTGCCAGCAGCTTGGCCCAGGGGGTAGGTGGCTACACCTTC. This translates into CASSLAQGVGGYTF. The chain carries TRBV5-6 and TRBJ1-2; 7 nucleotides line up with TRBD1. Germline CDR1 SGHDT, CDR2 YYEEEE. The CDR3 contains 14 residues. Losses at the gene ends were 0 bases for V and 7 bases for J; bases not matched to a gene: 6.

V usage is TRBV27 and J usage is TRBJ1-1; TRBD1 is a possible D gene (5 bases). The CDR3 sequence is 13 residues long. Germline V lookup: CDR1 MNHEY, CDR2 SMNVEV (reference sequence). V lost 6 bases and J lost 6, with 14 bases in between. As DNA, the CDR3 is TGTGCCAGCAGCGAAAGGGGCTCCCCTGAAGCTTTCTTT. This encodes CASSERGSPEAFF.